This T cell receptor beta chain derives from a study of CD8+CD57+ T cells in acquired aplastic anemia. Overall study context: Mean DNA quantity obtained from sorted CD4+ and CD8+ cells was about 3 ug.

Germline V gene sequence: CDR1 SSHAT, CDR2 FNYEAQ (reference sequence). This CDR3 is built from 11 residues. The template for TCR beta VDJ and CDR3 sequence profiling was genomic DNA. Using its own MiXCR run on the reads, TCRdb lists one record per CDR3 protein. Of 200,000 to 250,000 distinct CDR3 sequences listed, around three fifths are singletons. Whoever was chosen for sequencing had shown CD8+CD57+ cell expansion by flow cytometry. Patients had not yet gotten any therapy when their blood was taken for sampling. The receptor was derived from a human donor with aplastic anemia. Material for sequencing was sorted CD4+, CD8+, or CD8+CD57+ T cells (not recorded which) from PBMCs. The V gene is TRBV7-7, the J gene TRBJ2-2; perhaps TRBD2 as D (5 bases). The CDR3 is CAYREGGELFF. CDR3 DNA: TGTGCTTACCGCGAGGGCGGGGAGCTGTTTTTT.